Shown below are 26 T cell receptor beta chains from a single sample sequenced in a study of blood T cell repertoires in COVID-19 (dated by TCRdb to 2020 to 2021). The library came from the immunoSEQ multiplex PCR assay. Held by TCRdb, this immuneACCESS table contains in-frame sequences only and omits some clones. Under half of the omission traces to an unresolved V gene where checked; the cause of the rest is unknown. For this sample there are about 530,000 clones; about 88% appear just once. The top ten constitute about 8.2% of the sample. Sequencing was done on a sample of peripheral blood. The receptors here all came from a woman in her fifties or sixties with COVID-19, enrolled during active disease.

V usage is TRBV6-4 and J usage is TRBJ2-6; D is undetermined. Germline V gene data show CDR1 as MRHNA and CDR2 as SNTAGT. The CDR3 has 16 residues. The ends were cut back, 0 bases at V and 2 bases at J, with 8 bases in the middle. CDR3: CASSDSVGPGANVLTF. In DNA, the CDR3 is TGTGCCAGCAGTGACTCGGTTGGCCCTGGGGCCAACGTCCTGACTTTC.

V is TRBV3-1 (or the pseudogene TRBV3-2) and J is TRBJ2-1, with 7 bases fitting TRBD1. V lost 1 base to trimming and J lost 2 bases; unmatched junction nucleotides: 2. Germline CDR1 and CDR2: LGHDT and YNNKEL (reference sequence). The CDR3 spans 15 residues. CDR3 region: CASSQGQGAYNEQFF. The CDR3 DNA reads as TGTGCCAGCAGCCAAGGGCAGGGGGCCTACAATGAGCAGTTCTTC.

The chain carries TRBV6-5 and TRBJ1-6, with D maybe TRBD1 (6 bases). The CDR3 is 15 residues long. V shed 6 bases and J shed 5 bases, with 14 bases lying between them. CDR1 and CDR2 (germline): MNHEY, SVGAGI. DNA of the CDR3: TGTGCCAGCAGCGAGACCGGGACAAATAATTCACCCCTCCACTTT. It yields the protein CASSETGTNNSPLHF.

This clone was seen only once. This chain links TRBV29-1 with TRBJ1-1, with D hard to call. The V and J ends lost 5 bases and 0 bases respectively, with 10 bases between them. Germline CDR1 and CDR2: SQVTM and ANQGSEA. The CDR3 spans 13 residues. For the CDR3, the DNA is TGCAGCGTTTTGGGCGGGATGAACACTGAAGCTTTCTTT. Amino acids: CSVLGGMNTEAFF. The variable domain in full, with the rest retrieved from reference TRBV29-1 and TRBJ1-1, is SAVISQKPSRDICQRGTSLTIQCQVDSQVTMMFWYRQQPGQSLTLIATANQGSEATYESGFVIDKFPISRPNLTFSTLTVSNMSPEDSSIYLCSVLGGMNTEAFFGQGTRLTVV.

V is TRBV6-5 and J is TRBJ1-2, with D hard to call. V lost 2 bases, J lost 4 bases, and 14 bases lay in between. CDR3 length equals 15 residues. CDR1 and CDR2 from the germline V gene are MNHEY and SVGAGI. CDR3 sequence: CASSYTPDNPYGYTF. The CDR3 bases are TGTGCCAGCAGTTACACCCCCGACAACCCCTATGGCTACACCTTC.

This sequence joins TRBV30 and TRBJ1-5, with a tentative D call TRBD1 (6 bases). Germline CDR1 and CDR2: GTSNPN and SVGIG (reference sequence). V shed 2 bases and J shed 6 bases, with 23 bases lying between them. The CDR3 contains 17 residues. CDR3 amino acids: CAWSPPRYGRGTQPQHF. CDR3 sequence (DNA): TGTGCCTGGAGTCCACCCCGCTACGGCAGGGGTACTCAGCCCCAGCATTTT.

The sample holds one count of this clone. Other DNA sequences of this sample code for an identical CDR3. The V call is TRBV18, the J call TRBJ2-3; TRBD1 matches at 11 bases. Looked up from germline, CDR1 is KGHSH and CDR2 is LQKENI. The junction had 1 base not matched to a gene; V was cut back by 4 bases and J by 1 base. The CDR3 totals 15 residues. The CDR3 loop reads CASSLGQGGTDTQYF. The CDR3 region has the DNA TGTGCCAGCTCACTGGGACAGGGGGGCACAGATACGCAGTATTTT.

The chain combines TRBV11-2 with TRBJ1-4, with a tentative D call TRBD1 (5 bases). Germline V gives CDR1 SGHAT, CDR2 FQNNGV. The CDR3 contains 20 residues. With 0 bases removed from V and 0 bases from J, the gap between germline ends came to 20 bases. Here the CDR3 DNA reads TGTGCCAGCAGCTTAGACCTGGAACGGGGGTTAGGGACAACTAATGAAAAACTGTTTTTT. Protein product: CASSLDLERGLGTTNEKLFF.

This clone has only one observation. The chain links TRBV12-3 or TRBV12-4 to TRBJ1-2; D not certain. Between the trimmed V and J ends, which lost 6 bases and 0 bases, there was a span of 5 bases. This CDR3 has 12 residues. This chain's CDR3 is CASSPPNYGYTF. The DNA for the CDR3 is TGTGCCAGCAGCCCTCCTAACTATGGCTACACCTTC.

The V and J genes are TRBV3-1 (or the pseudogene TRBV3-2) and TRBJ2-3, with D possibly matching TRBD2 (6 bases). From germline, CDR1 is LGHDT and CDR2 YNNKEL (reference sequence). The CDR3 runs 15 residues. Trimming pared 3 bases from V and 4 bases from J, leaving 14 bases between. The CDR3 spells CASSHATSKADTQYF. The CDR3 nucleotides read TGTGCCAGCAGCCACGCAACTAGCAAGGCAGATACGCAGTATTTT.

The genes are TRBV28 and TRBJ1-4; possibly TRBD1 for D (5 bases). This CDR3 contains 15 residues. V gave up 2 bases and J gave up 7 bases, with 14 bases separating them. Germline values: CDR1 MDHEN, CDR2 SYDVKM. The chain's CDR3 is CASSLHAGMIEKLFF. As DNA, the CDR3 is TGTGCCAGCAGTTTACACGCAGGGATGATTGAAAAACTGTTTTTT.

The chain uses TRBV19 and TRBJ1-5, with D possibly matching TRBD1 (5 bases). The V gene's germline CDR1 is LNHDA and CDR2 SQIVND (reference sequence). CDR3 length: 18 residues. Trimming stripped 3 bases from V and 1 base from J, with 19 bases between. The CDR3, as DNA: TGTGCCAGTAGTATCAGCGGACTATTAGGGGAGAGCAATCAGCCCCAGCATTTT. Translating gives CASSISGLLGESNQPQHF.

CDR3: CASSPLYSNRDRGRTNEKLFF. Here the CDR3 DNA reads TGTGCCAGCAGCCCCCTGTATTCTAACCGGGACAGGGGTCGAACTAATGAAAAACTGTTTTTT. V gene TRBV7-3 combines with J gene TRBJ1-4, with 10 bases matching TRBD1. Germline V gene data show CDR1 as SGHTA and CDR2 as FQGTGA. Unmatched junction bases numbered 19, after V lost 5 bases and J lost 1 base. This CDR3 is built from 21 residues.

The chain employs TRBV25-1 and TRBJ1-2; 8 bases are a match to TRBD1. This CDR3 region has 11 residues. V dropped 6 bases and J dropped 7; count of bases not matched to a gene: 1. CDR1 and CDR2 (germline): MGHDK, SYGVNS. The CDR3 loop reads CASRDRVGYTF. The DNA for the CDR3 is TGTGCCAGCAGGGACAGGGTTGGCTACACCTTC.

The chain couples TRBV20-1 to TRBJ2-7, with no clear D. Trimming took off 0 bases at V and 2 bases at J, with 2 bases between the two ends. The V gene's germline CDR1 is DFQATT and CDR2 SNEGSKA (reference sequence). The CDR3 has 11 residues. The CDR3 sequence is CSARDTYEQYF. In nucleotides, the CDR3 is TGCAGTGCTAGAGATACCTACGAGCAGTACTTC.

This chain links TRBV20-1 with TRBJ2-1; TRBD2 is a possible D gene (5 bases). Looked up from germline, CDR1 is DFQATT and CDR2 is SNEGSKA (reference sequence). V lost 3 bases and J lost 7, with 16 bases in between. The CDR3 extends over 14 amino acids. For the CDR3, the DNA is TGCAGTGCTAGTCGGCTAGCCCTGGAGAATGAGCAGTTCTTC. This translates into CSASRLALENEQFF.

The rearrangement joins TRBV28 to TRBJ2-7; 7 nucleotides match TRBD1. Trimming took 5 bases from V and 2 from J; bases not matched to a gene: 9. The CDR3 totals 15 residues. Germline V CDR1 and CDR2: MDHEN, SYDVKM. Written as DNA, the CDR3 is TGTGCCAGCAGTCCCACAGGGGTACCCCCCTACGAGCAGTACTTC. Protein sequence: CASSPTGVPPYEQYF.

The chain uses TRBV9 and TRBJ1-2; D is possibly TRBD1 (5 bases). In germline, CDR1 is SGDLS, CDR2 YYNGEE. The CDR3 spans 14 residues. The germline V and J ends were trimmed by 4 bases and 4 bases, with 14 bases remaining between them. Here the CDR3 reads CASSLLSGGYGYTF. In nucleotides, the CDR3 is TGTGCCAGCAGCCTTTTGTCCGGGGGCTATGGCTACACCTTC.

The chain has TRBV2 and TRBJ1-5; 8 bases fit TRBD1. CDR3 length: 12 amino acids. The ends lost 10 bases at V and 4 bases at J; junction bases unmatched: 3. The germline V gene encodes CDR1 SNHLY and CDR2 FYNNEI. The CDR3 region has the DNA TGTGCCACAGGGGGCACTAATCAGCCCCAGCATTTT. This codes for CATGGTNQPQHF.

This chain joins TRBV9 and TRBJ2-5, with TRBD2 matching 9 bases. The CDR3 spans 15 residues. V lost 1 base, J lost 1 base, and 2 bases stayed unmatched. Germline loops: CDR1 SGDLS, CDR2 YYNGEE. CDR3 sequence (DNA): TGTGCCAGCAGCGTAAGCGGGGGGTCCCAAGAGACCCAGTACTTC. Protein product: CASSVSGGSQETQYF.

This CDR3 reads CASSFGGGSGNTIYF. In nucleotides, the CDR3 is TGTGCCAGCAGCTTCGGGGGGGGCTCTGGAAACACCATATATTTT. This chain joins TRBV7-2 and TRBJ1-3, with D tentatively TRBD1 (5 bases). V was shortened by 3 bases and J by 0 bases, with 9 bases between the two germline ends. Looked up from germline, CDR1 is SGHTA and CDR2 is FQGNSA. This CDR3 has 15 residues.

The chain employs TRBV9 and TRBJ1-4, with 10 bases that match TRBD1. The CDR3 is made up of 16 amino acids. J was trimmed by 8 bases and V by 4 bases; bases with no gene match: 11. Germline V gene data show CDR1 as SGDLS and CDR2 as YYNGEE. The CDR3 spells CASSPKGDRGREKLFF. CDR3 bases: TGTGCCAGCAGCCCAAAAGGGGACAGGGGTAGAGAAAAACTGTTTTTT. Full variable domain (missing parts from reference TRBV9 and TRBJ1-4): DSGVTQTPKHLITATGQRVTLRCSPRSGDLSVYWYQQSLDQGLQFLIQYYNGEERAKGNILERFSAQQFPDLHSELNLSSLELGDSALYFCASSPKGDRGREKLFFGSGTQLSVL.

This chain joins TRBV19 and TRBJ1-5; 9 bases match TRBD1. Germline V gene lookup returns CDR1 LNHDA and CDR2 SQIVND (reference sequence). V lost 5 bases, J lost 7 bases, and 6 bases stayed unmatched. The CDR3 covers 14 residues. The CDR3 nucleotides are TGTGCCAGTAGTGGAGGGACAGGGTGGCAGCCCCAGCATTTT. Amino acids: CASSGGTGWQPQHF.

V gene TRBV9 combines with J gene TRBJ2-7, with TRBD2 as a possible D gene (5 bases). Trimming cost V 0 bases and J 6 bases, with 10 bases left between them. The CDR3 is 13 residues long. Germline V gene sequence: CDR1 SGDLS, CDR2 YYNGEE. CDR3: CASSVGSSTEQYF. For the CDR3, the DNA is TGTGCCAGCAGCGTAGGATCTAGCACCGAGCAGTACTTC.

This clone was seen a single time. The chain uses TRBV30 and TRBJ1-2, with D perhaps matching TRBD1 (5 bases). Trimming cost V 0 bases and J 8 bases, with 13 bases left between them. CDR1 GTSNPN and CDR2 SVGIG come from the germline V gene (reference sequence). This CDR3 region has 13 residues. The CDR3 here is CAWSVRGRWGYTF. CDR3 sequence (DNA): TGTGCCTGGAGTGTTAGGGGCAGGTGGGGCTACACCTTC.

The chain joins TRBV19 to TRBJ1-1; D ambiguous. CDR3 length equals 11 residues. V was shortened by 4 bases and J by 5 bases, with 5 bases between the two germline ends. Germline CDR1 reads LNHDA; CDR2 reads SQIVND (reference sequence). The CDR3 loop reads CASSSITEAFF. The CDR3 DNA sequence: TGTGCCAGTAGTAGTATAACTGAAGCTTTCTTT.